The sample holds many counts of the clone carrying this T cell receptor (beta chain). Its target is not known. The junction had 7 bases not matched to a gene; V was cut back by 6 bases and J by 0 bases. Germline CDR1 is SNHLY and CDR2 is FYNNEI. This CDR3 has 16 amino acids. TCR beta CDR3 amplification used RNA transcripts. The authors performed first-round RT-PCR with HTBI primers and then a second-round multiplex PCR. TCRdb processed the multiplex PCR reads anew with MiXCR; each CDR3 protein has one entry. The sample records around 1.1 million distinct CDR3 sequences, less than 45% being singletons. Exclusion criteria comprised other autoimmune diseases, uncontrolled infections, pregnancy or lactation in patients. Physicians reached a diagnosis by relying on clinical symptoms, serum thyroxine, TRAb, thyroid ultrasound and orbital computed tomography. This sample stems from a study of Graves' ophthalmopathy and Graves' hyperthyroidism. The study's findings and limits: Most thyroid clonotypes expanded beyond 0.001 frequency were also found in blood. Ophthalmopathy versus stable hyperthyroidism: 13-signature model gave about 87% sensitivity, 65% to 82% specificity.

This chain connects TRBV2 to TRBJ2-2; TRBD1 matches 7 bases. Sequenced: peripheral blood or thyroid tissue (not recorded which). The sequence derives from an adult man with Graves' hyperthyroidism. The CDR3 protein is CASRPDRVPNTGELFF. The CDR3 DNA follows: TGTGCCAGCAGACCCGACAGGGTTCCGAACACCGGGGAGCTGTTTTTT.